A single sample is the source of the 27 T cell receptor beta chains below, sequenced in a study of control samples from healthy donors and cancer patients. Clones were read by immunoSEQ multiplex PCR, and TCRdb kept only the in-frame ones, dropping some. The sample records some 94,000 clones, 86% being singletons. The sequencing sample was made of blood. All receptors come from a woman aged 45-59 years in good health.

This rearrangement joins TRBV28 to TRBJ1-6; the D gene is possibly TRBD1 (6 bases). The V gene's germline CDR1 is MDHEN and CDR2 SYDVKM. The V and J ends lost 3 bases and 9 bases respectively, with 12 bases between them. CDR3 length equals 14 residues. Here the CDR3 DNA reads TGTGCCAGCAGTTTCAACAGGGACGGTTCACCCCTCCACTTT. It is translated as CASSFNRDGSPLHF.

CDR3 in amino acids: CASSQGTAANTGELFF. CDR3 DNA: TGCGCCAGCAGCCAAGGGACAGCCGCGAACACCGGGGAGCTGTTTTTT. The chain carries TRBV4-3 and TRBJ2-2, with D possibly being TRBD1 (6 bases). The V end was cut by 1 base, the J end by 0 bases, with 9 bases between. Germline V gene lookup returns CDR1 LGHNA and CDR2 YSLEER. The CDR3 loop spans 16 amino acids.

The chain recombines TRBV6-2 or TRBV6-3 with TRBJ2-5; D call uncertain. The germline CDR1 and CDR2 sequences are MNHEY and SVGEGT. The V and J ends lost 2 bases and 10 bases respectively, with 8 bases between them. The CDR3 consists of 11 residues. The CDR3 region is CASSYMGVQYF. CDR3 sequence (DNA): TGTGCCAGCAGTTACATGGGTGTCCAGTACTTC.

The chain carries TRBV14 and TRBJ1-2; D not resolved. V lost 0 bases to trimming and J lost 8 bases, with 13 bases between them. The CDR3 totals 14 residues. Germline loops: CDR1 SGHDN, CDR2 FVKESK. CDR3 sequence reads: CASSQDRAVYGYTF. The CDR3 bases are TGTGCCAGCAGCCAAGATAGGGCAGTATACGGCTACACCTTC.

Only a few counts were recorded for this clone. V usage is TRBV9 and J usage is TRBJ2-7, with 10 bases lining up with TRBD2. Trimming cost V 4 bases and J 4 bases; bases outside gene matches: 8. The CDR3 is 15 amino acids. Germline V lookup: CDR1 SGDLS, CDR2 YYNGEE. The CDR3 DNA sequence: TGTGCCAGCAGCCTCCGAGCGGGAGGGCCTTACGAGCAGTACTTC. The encoded protein is CASSLRAGGPYEQYF.

The rearrangement uses TRBV18 and TRBJ2-3; 9 nucleotides line up with TRBD1. This CDR3 contains 16 residues. Germline V lookup: CDR1 KGHSH, CDR2 LQKENI. V dropped 2 bases and J dropped 5; count of bases not matched to a gene: 8. The CDR3 reads CASSPIGDRDGDTQYF. DNA of the CDR3: TGTGCCAGCTCACCAATCGGGGACAGGGATGGAGATACGCAGTATTTT.

The chain uses TRBV5-1 and TRBJ1-2; a weak D match, TRBD1 (5 bases). This CDR3 is 13 amino acids long. V was cut by 3 bases and J by 9 bases, with 15 bases left in between. Germline V gene lookup returns CDR1 SGHRS and CDR2 YFSETQ. DNA of the CDR3: TGCGCCAGCAGCTCCCAGGGAGGTGGGAGCTACACCTTC. This sequence encodes CASSSQGGGSYTF.

The V and J genes are TRBV27 and TRBJ1-6; 8 nucleotides agree with TRBD1. Losses at the gene ends were 5 bases for V and 5 bases for J; bases not matched to a gene: 14. Germline V gene lookup returns CDR1 MNHEY and CDR2 SMNVEV (reference sequence). The length of the CDR3 is 18 residues. For the CDR3, the DNA is TGTGCCAGCAGTATCAGGGGGCGCGGGCGGACGAATAATTCACCCCTCCACTTT. Its translation: CASSIRGRGRTNNSPLHF.

The chain is built from TRBV7-9 and TRBJ2-7; 7 nucleotides agree with TRBD2. Germline V gene lookup returns CDR1 SEHNR and CDR2 FQNEAQ (reference sequence). CDR3 length equals 15 residues. Trimming at V came to 1 base and at J to 6 bases, leaving 9 bases not matched to a gene. The CDR3 nucleotides read TGTGCCAGCAGCTTAGATGGGAGGGCTTCGTCCGAGCAGTACTTC. Its protein is CASSLDGRASSEQYF.

The chain carries TRBV4-1 and TRBJ1-5; D uncertain. V was cut by 0 bases and J by 1 base, with 10 bases left in between. In germline, CDR1 is MGHRA, CDR2 YSYEKL. This CDR3 comprises 16 residues. Here the CDR3 reads CASSQDYAGSNQPQHF. The CDR3 DNA follows: TGCGCCAGCAGCCAAGATTATGCCGGGAGCAATCAGCCCCAGCATTTT.

This sequence joins TRBV6-6 and TRBJ2-1, with TRBD2 identical over 10 bases. J was trimmed by 5 bases and V by 5 bases; bases with no gene match: 6. This CDR3 is 15 amino acids long. Germline V gene lookup returns CDR1 MNHNY and CDR2 SVGAGI (reference sequence). CDR3 amino acids: CASSGISGGHNEQFF. CDR3 in DNA: TGTGCCAGCAGTGGAATTAGCGGGGGGCACAATGAGCAGTTCTTC.

The CDR3 sequence: CASSLRLAVRETQYF. For the CDR3, the DNA is TGTGCCAGCAGCTTAAGACTAGCGGTCCGGGAGACCCAGTACTTC. This rearrangement joins TRBV7-2 to TRBJ2-5; 9 bases map to TRBD2. This CDR3 contains 15 residues. The V and J ends lost 2 bases and 5 bases, in that order; junction bases with no gene match: 6. The V gene's germline CDR1 is SGHTA and CDR2 FQGNSA.

The rearrangement links TRBV15 to TRBJ1-4; D gene uncertain. Germline CDR1 LNHNV, CDR2 YYDKDF (reference sequence). The CDR3 contains 17 residues. V lost 1 base, J lost 0 bases, and 12 bases lay in between. For the CDR3, the DNA is TGTGCCACCAGCAGAGGATCAGAAACTGCAACTAATGAAAAACTGTTTTTT. Encoded protein: CATSRGSETATNEKLFF.

Of note for this clone: At one boundary the junction diverges from the germline segment, which might be a read error. V usage is TRBV7-2 and J usage is TRBJ1-2; TRBD1 might be the D (5 bases). The CDR3 has 14 amino acids. In germline, CDR1 is SGHTA, CDR2 FQGNSA. This chain's CDR3 is CASSFSYQTQGCTF. CDR3 DNA: TGTGCCAGCAGCTTCTCGTACCAAACTCAGGGCTGCACCTTC.

The V gene is TRBV15, the J gene TRBJ1-5, with TRBD1 as a possible D gene (5 bases). CDR3 size: 13 residues. The V gene's germline CDR1 is LNHNV and CDR2 YYDKDF (reference sequence). V lost 5 bases and J lost 1, with 6 bases in between. CDR3 protein: CATSEGSNQPQHF. CDR3 bases: TGTGCCACCAGCGAGGGGAGCAATCAGCCCCAGCATTTT.

The chain uses TRBV25-1 and TRBJ1-1; 7 nucleotides line up with TRBD1. The CDR3 consists of 15 residues. The trim removed 3 bases at V and 3 bases at J, leaving 7 bases unmatched. Germline CDR1 MGHDK, CDR2 SYGVNS. CDR3 DNA sequence: TGTGCCAGCAGTGACTCCAGGGGGGGGGACACTGAAGCTTTCTTT. Translating gives CASSDSRGGDTEAFF.

The chain couples TRBV7-6 to TRBJ2-1; 12 bases fit TRBD2. The CDR3 extends over 16 amino acids. The junction had 6 bases not matched to a gene; V was cut back by 5 bases and J by 4 bases. Germline CDR1 reads SGHVS; CDR2 reads FNYEAQ. The CDR3 reads CASSPGGLAGYNEQFF. The CDR3 DNA reads as TGTGCCAGCAGCCCAGGTGGACTAGCGGGATACAATGAGCAGTTCTTC.

V is TRBV9 and J is TRBJ2-2; 7 bases align to TRBD2. The CDR3 length is 20 residues. V lost 4 bases, J lost 3 bases, and 21 bases stayed unmatched. In germline, CDR1 is SGDLS, CDR2 YYNGEE. The CDR3 region has the DNA TGTGCCAGCAGCCCTAGGGGTTCTAGCGGTATGAGGGGATACACCGGGGAGCTGTTTTTT. As protein: CASSPRGSSGMRGYTGELFF.

A remark on this clone: The same CDR3 arises from other DNA sequences in this sample as well. The chain employs TRBV20-1 and TRBJ1-2, with a possible D match to TRBD1 (5 bases). Germline CDR1 and CDR2: DFQATT and SNEGSKA (reference sequence). The length of the CDR3 is 11 residues. V gave up 5 bases and J gave up 5 bases, with 9 bases separating them. CDR3 sequence reads: CSASDNYGYTF. The CDR3 DNA reads as TGCAGTGCTTCGGACAATTATGGCTACACCTTC.

V is TRBV6-1 and J is TRBJ2-7; D unclear. The V end was cut by 1 base, the J end by 3 bases, with 7 bases between. Germline V CDR1 and CDR2: MNHNS, SASEGT. The CDR3 contains 13 residues. The CDR3 is CASSEGVLYEQYF. As DNA, the CDR3 is TGTGCCAGCAGTGAAGGGGTCCTCTACGAGCAGTACTTC.

The rearrangement links TRBV5-6 to TRBJ1-1; D gene unclear. The germline V gene has CDR1 SGHDT and CDR2 YYEEEE. Trimming stripped 0 bases from V and 0 bases from J, with 3 bases between. This CDR3 has 13 amino acids. CDR3 nucleotide sequence: TGTGCCAGCAGCTTGGGCCTGAACACTGAAGCTTTCTTT. It translates to CASSLGLNTEAFF.

The chain links TRBV28 to TRBJ2-3; 7 bases are shared with TRBD2. Germline assignment: CDR1 MDHEN and CDR2 SYDVKM. The junction had 5 bases not matched to a gene; V was cut back by 3 bases and J by 2 bases. The CDR3 is 15 residues long. This CDR3 reads CASSFRLAATDTQYF. CDR3 nucleotides: TGTGCCAGCAGTTTCAGGCTAGCGGCCACAGATACGCAGTATTTT.

The table lists this clone with a count of one. The rearrangement uses TRBV5-8 and TRBJ1-2; 10 positions match TRBD1. Germline CDR1 reads SGHTS; CDR2 reads YDEGEE. This CDR3 has 15 amino acids. V gave up 5 bases and J gave up 0 bases; unmatched junction bases: 4. The CDR3 loop reads CASSRGQGANYGYTF. For the CDR3, the DNA is TGTGCCAGCAGTCGCGGACAGGGGGCTAACTATGGCTACACCTTC. The full variable domain, rest sourced from reference TRBV5-8 and TRBJ1-2, is EAGVTQSPTHLIKTRGQQATLRCSPISGHTSVYWYQQALGLGLQFLLWYDEGEERNRGNFPPRFSGRQFPNYSSELNVNALELEDSALYLCASSRGQGANYGYTFGSGTRLTVV.

The V gene is TRBV4-3, the J gene TRBJ2-1; TRBD1 is a possible D gene (6 bases). V shed 3 bases and J shed 0 bases, with 12 bases lying between them. This CDR3 is 16 amino acids long. From germline, CDR1 is LGHNA and CDR2 YSLEER. The CDR3 DNA is TGCGCCAGCAGCCACCTGAAAGGGGGCTCCTACAATGAGCAGTTCTTC. Translated, it gives CASSHLKGGSYNEQFF.

The rearrangement joins TRBV12-5 to TRBJ2-5, with no clear D. This CDR3 is 15 amino acids long. V was clipped by 1 base and J by 1 base, with 10 bases between them. Germline V gene sequence: CDR1 LGHNT, CDR2 FRNRAP. CDR3 residues: CASGLGHMIQETQYF. CDR3 nucleotide sequence: TGTGCTAGTGGTTTGGGCCACATGATCCAAGAGACCCAGTACTTC.

This clone was detected a few times. The rearrangement links TRBV19 to TRBJ1-5; no clear D. The CDR3 loop spans 17 amino acids. The germline V gene has CDR1 LNHDA and CDR2 SQIVND (reference sequence). The V gene lost 1 base and the J gene lost 1 base, with 14 bases spanning the gap. CDR3 in DNA: TGTGCCAGTAGTATAGGTCGGGAACCTATGAGCAATCAGCCCCAGCATTTT. Amino acids: CASSIGREPMSNQPQHF.

The chain is built from TRBV19 and TRBJ2-3; D not certain. Trimming removed 2 bases from V and 0 bases from J, with 9 bases in between. The CDR3 is 15 amino acids. Germline CDR1 is LNHDA and CDR2 is SQIVND (reference sequence). The CDR3 region has the DNA TGTGCCAGTAGTATATCCGGGCGGAGCACAGATACGCAGTATTTT. Translating it yields CASSISGRSTDTQYF. Looking up the rest from reference TRBV19 and TRBJ2-3 gives the full variable domain: DGGITQSPKYLFRKEGQNVTLSCEQNLNHDAMYWYRQDPGQGLRLIYYSQIVNDFQKGDIAEGYSVSREKKESFPLTVTSAQKNPTAFYLCASSISGRSTDTQYFGPGTRLTVL.